The 4 T cell receptor beta chains below come from one sample, sequenced in a study of CD8 T cells in Susac syndrome. RNA was extracted with the RNeasy kit, and a quantity of roughly 0.5 to 1 ug was reverse transcribed using random hexamers. TCRdb used MiXCR to reprocess the immunoSEQ multiplex PCR reads, holding one entry per CDR3 protein. The data hold 70,000 to 100,000 distinct CDR3 sequences, with around 96% observed a single time. The sample was CD8+ T cells from PBMCs. These receptors were obtained from a human donor with Susac syndrome.

This rearrangement joins TRBV20-1 to TRBJ1-5; TRBD1 agrees at 7 bases. V lost 6 bases, J lost 11 bases, and 13 bases stayed unmatched. Germline V gene data show CDR1 as DFQATT and CDR2 as SNEGSKA (reference sequence). The CDR3 is made up of 13 amino acids. The CDR3 spells CSAIQGRGPAQHF. The CDR3 DNA sequence: TGCAGTGCGATACAGGGGAGGGGTCCGGCCCAGCATTTT.

This rearrangement joins TRBV30 to TRBJ2-7; perhaps TRBD2 as D (5 bases). The CDR3 sequence is 11 residues long. V was cut by 5 bases and J by 2 bases, with 7 bases left in between. The germline gives CDR1 GTSNPN, CDR2 SVGIG (reference sequence). CDR3 DNA: TGTGCCTGGGGAGGTACCTACGAGCAGTACTTC. Translating it yields CAWGGTYEQYF.

V is TRBV12-3 or TRBV12-4 and J is TRBJ1-2, with 8 bases that match TRBD1. With V trimmed by 5 bases and J by 7 bases, 15 bases remained unmatched. The CDR3 has 16 residues. As DNA, the CDR3 is TGTGCCAGCAGTCCCGTCAGGCCTCAGGGGGCCGGTGGCTACACCTTC. Translated: CASSPVRPQGAGGYTF.

The chain couples TRBV15 to TRBJ1-3; 7 bases map to TRBD1. V was pared by 4 bases and J by 3 bases, with 6 bases of the junction left unmatched. The CDR3 runs to 15 residues. CDR1 is LNHNV, CDR2 YYDKDF, per germline (reference sequence). This CDR3 reads CATSTDRVFGNTIYF. CDR3 in DNA: TGTGCCACCAGCACCGACAGGGTATTTGGAAACACCATATATTTT.